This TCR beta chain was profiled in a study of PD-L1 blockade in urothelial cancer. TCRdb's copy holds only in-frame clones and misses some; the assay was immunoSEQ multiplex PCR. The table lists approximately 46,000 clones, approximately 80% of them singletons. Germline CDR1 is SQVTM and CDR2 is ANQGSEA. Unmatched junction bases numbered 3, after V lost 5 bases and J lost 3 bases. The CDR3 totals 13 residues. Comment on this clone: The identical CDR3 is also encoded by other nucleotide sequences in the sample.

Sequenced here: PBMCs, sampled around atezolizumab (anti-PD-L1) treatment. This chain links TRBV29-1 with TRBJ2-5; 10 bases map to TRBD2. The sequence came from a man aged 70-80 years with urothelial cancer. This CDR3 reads CSVTTSGEETQYF. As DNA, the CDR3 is TGCAGCGTTACCACTAGCGGGGAAGAGACCCAGTACTTC.